This entry describes one T cell receptor beta chain. Its antigen target is currently unknown. The sample holds no much larger clone one base away, and base qualities are not on file. The library was obtained by PCR. The sample was run on an Illumina HiSeq 4000. High-throughput sequencing was used to profile the CDR3 region of the TCR beta-chain in every patient. Processing in the source paper ran as follows. The researchers built a classifier to tell apart papillary thyroid cancer patients with distant metastasis, based on CDR3 differences among clinicopathological groups. The Shannon index was used to measure repertoire diversity, and the Morisita-Horn index was used to measure how similar tumor and blood repertoires were. Using fastp trimming at Q25 and MiXCR clonotype assembly, TCRdb reanalyzed the public sequencing data and kept in-frame beta chains. None of the V and J calls come from the authors' own analysis; TCRdb made them. A total of about 21,000 clones appear in this sample, over 10% of them only once. The leading ten clones occupy around 22% of the sample.

This record belongs to a study of metastatic and nonmetastatic thyroid tumors (dated by TCRdb to the early 2020s). A note on the overall study: The researchers compared repertoires between peripheral blood samples and tumor or nodule tissue samples from patients with malignant or benign thyroid disease. On the study overall, not on this receptor specifically: TCR beta diversity was reported as significantly higher in malignant tumors than in benign nodules, in both blood and tumor samples.

No treatment had been received by any patient before thyroid surgery. Patient clinical samples collected from about 2011 to 2018 were retrospectively analysed using T-cell receptor beta sequencing. The V end loses 1 base and the J end loses 2 bases, and a stretch of 4 bases separates them. Taken from cysteine to phenylalanine, the CDR3 has 13 residues. Only the CDR3 portion is preserved as DNA: 39 bases, with reading frame beginning at the first base. Taken from the germline V gene, the CDR1 and CDR2 loops are SGHTA and FQGNSA. The sequence derives from a female donor with papillary thyroid cancer or a benign thyroid nodule (not recorded which). Some clones in this sample may be carry-over from other donors' samples. The sequence is built from TRBV7-2 and TRBJ2-3, with an unclear D gene assignment. Sequencing used blood. The CDR3 reads as follows: CASSLGHTDTQYF. The DNA sequence follows: TGTGCCAGCAGCTTAGGACACACAGATACGCAGTATTTT.